The next 25 T cell receptor beta chains were all read from a single sample in a study of a mutant IDH1 vaccine in newly diagnosed glioma. Using immunoSEQ multiplex PCR, the repertoire was profiled, and TCRdb retains in-frame clones only, with some absent. Of roughly 16,000 clones in the sample, 80% were seen once. The time point denotes: baseline, week 1 (first vaccination visit). Treatment described: pre-vaccination baseline after standard-of-care therapy. The sample consisted of PBMCs, taken from a glioma patient treated with radiotherapy, temozolomide or both. Every receptor here comes from a man in his forties with glioma.

J is TRBJ1-2 and V is TRBV7-9; TRBD1 agrees at 12 bases. This CDR3 comprises 13 residues. V gave up 5 bases and J gave up 7 bases; unmatched junction bases: 2. Germline V CDR1 and CDR2: SEHNR, FQNEAQ (reference sequence). The CDR3 nucleotides read TGTGCCAGCAGCGGGACAGGGGGCGGTGGCTACACCTTC. Its translation is CASSGTGGGGYTF. Using reference TRBV7-9 and TRBJ1-2 for the parts outside the CDR3, the full variable domain is DTGVSQNPRHKITKRGQNVTFRCDPISEHNRLYWYRQTLGQGPEFLTYFQNEAQLEKSRLLSDRFSAERPKGSFSTLEIQRTEQGDSAMYLCASSGTGGGGYTFGSGTRLTVV.

This sequence joins TRBV6-6 and TRBJ2-1, with D tentatively TRBD2 (6 bases). Germline V CDR1 and CDR2: MNHNY, SVGAGI (reference sequence). The length of the CDR3 is 14 residues. V shed 2 bases and J shed 8 bases, with 13 bases lying between them. This CDR3 reads CASSYPGRGDEQFF. The CDR3 nucleotides read TGTGCCAGCAGTTACCCTGGGCGCGGGGATGAGCAGTTCTTC.

The chain links TRBV19 to TRBJ2-6, with a possible D match to TRBD2 (6 bases). Germline assignment: CDR1 LNHDA and CDR2 SQIVND (reference sequence). CDR3 length: 16 amino acids. With 5 bases removed from V and 3 bases from J, the gap between germline ends came to 14 bases. DNA for the CDR3: TGTGCCAGTAGTCTGGGACTTGCTGGTGGGGCCAACGTCCTGACTTTC. As protein: CASSLGLAGGANVLTF.

This chain links TRBV2 with TRBJ1-2, with TRBD1 matching 10 bases. J was trimmed by 6 bases and V by 4 bases; bases with no gene match: 14. The CDR3 loop spans 17 amino acids. Germline CDR1 reads SNHLY; CDR2 reads FYNNEI. The CDR3: CASSGDSGTGVSNGYTF. CDR3 sequence (DNA): TGTGCCAGCAGTGGGGATTCCGGGACAGGGGTTTCGAATGGCTACACCTTC.

V gene TRBV6-5 combines with J gene TRBJ2-5; D unresolved. V was cut by 6 bases and J by 2 bases, with 13 bases left in between. This CDR3 region has 14 residues. The germline V gene has CDR1 MNHEY and CDR2 SVGAGI. The CDR3 sequence: CASSSVGVQETQYF. CDR3 DNA sequence: TGTGCCAGCAGCTCTGTTGGGGTTCAAGAGACCCAGTACTTC.

This chain joins TRBV27 and TRBJ2-7; D possibly corresponds to TRBD1 (6 bases). Trimming took off 0 bases at V and 0 bases at J, with 9 bases between the two ends. Looked up from germline, CDR1 is MNHEY and CDR2 is SMNVEV (reference sequence). This CDR3 comprises 15 residues. The CDR3 nucleotides are TGTGCCAGCAGTTTATCAGGACAGACCTCCTACGAGCAGTACGTC. The encoded protein is CASSLSGQTSYEQYV.

The chain has TRBV5-1 and TRBJ1-4, with D uncertain. Germline loops: CDR1 SGHRS, CDR2 YFSETQ. This CDR3 has 15 residues. The V end lost 4 bases, the J end lost 5 bases, and 15 bases lay between the germline ends. In DNA, the CDR3 is TGCGCCAGCAGCCCGGGAATTGGGAGGAATGAAAAACTGTTTTTT. It encodes CASSPGIGRNEKLFF.

The V and J genes are TRBV6-4 and TRBJ2-1; perhaps TRBD2 as D (6 bases). CDR3 length: 14 residues. The germline V gene has CDR1 MRHNA and CDR2 SNTAGT. Trimming shortened V by 4 bases and J by 5 bases, and 12 bases separated the two germline ends. CDR3 amino acids: CASSVVAANNEQFF. CDR3 DNA sequence: TGTGCCAGCAGTGTTGTAGCGGCAAACAATGAGCAGTTCTTC.

The V call is TRBV20-1, the J call TRBJ2-7; D remains ambiguous. V lost 3 bases and J 6 bases, leaving 9 bases between the germline ends. Per the germline V gene, CDR1 is DFQATT and CDR2 is SNEGSKA (reference sequence). The CDR3 has 11 residues. CDR3 region: CSASPHGEQYF. The CDR3 DNA is TGCAGTGCTAGTCCTCACGGCGAGCAGTACTTC.

This clone occurred a few times. This rearrangement joins TRBV4-1 to TRBJ2-5, with D perhaps assigned TRBD1 or TRBD2 (5 bases each). This CDR3 has 14 residues. Germline assignment: CDR1 MGHRA and CDR2 YSYEKL. Trimming took 6 bases from V and 2 from J, leaving 13 bases between them. The chain's CDR3 is CASSLTEGQETQYF. DNA for the CDR3: TGCGCCAGCAGTCTAACAGAGGGGCAAGAGACCCAGTACTTC.

This chain connects TRBV5-1 to TRBJ2-3, with D possibly being TRBD2 (6 bases). V was trimmed by 6 bases and J by 6 bases, leaving 14 bases between them. Germline loops: CDR1 SGHRS, CDR2 YFSETQ. The CDR3 is 13 residues long. This CDR3 is CASNPGGSDTQYF. The DNA for the CDR3 is TGCGCCAGCAACCCTGGGGGGTCGGATACGCAGTATTTT.

The gene calls are TRBV6-6 and TRBJ2-1; D possibly corresponds to TRBD1 (5 bases). Germline V gives CDR1 MNHNY, CDR2 SVGAGI (reference sequence). Trimming took off 0 bases at V and 3 bases at J, with 6 bases between the two ends. The CDR3 is 14 residues long. CDR3 amino acids: CASSYSDNYNEQFF. The CDR3 region has the DNA TGTGCCAGCAGTTACTCGGACAACTACAATGAGCAGTTCTTC.

The rearrangement uses TRBV5-6 and TRBJ2-5, with 8 nucleotides matching TRBD1. With V trimmed by 5 bases and J by 2 bases, 2 bases remained unmatched. This CDR3 is built from 13 residues. Germline values: CDR1 SGHDT, CDR2 YYEEEE. The CDR3 nucleotides read TGTGCCAGCAGACGACAGGGGCAAGAGACCCAGTACTTC. Encoded protein: CASRRQGQETQYF.

The CDR3 protein is CASRGDGEAFF. DNA of the CDR3: TGTGCCAGCCGAGGCGATGGGGAAGCTTTCTTT. V gene TRBV27 combines with J gene TRBJ1-1; D is unclear. In germline, CDR1 is MNHEY, CDR2 SMNVEV (reference sequence). The CDR3 totals 11 residues. V gave up 8 bases and J gave up 8 bases, with 12 bases separating them.

The rearrangement joins TRBV6-4 to TRBJ2-1, with a possible D match to TRBD2 (5 bases). There are 15 residues in the CDR3. Deletions cut 0 bases from V and 5 bases from J, with 11 bases between. Germline values: CDR1 MRHNA, CDR2 SNTAGT. CDR3 residues: CASSDSGDPDNEQFF. The CDR3 DNA sequence: TGTGCCAGCAGTGACTCGGGAGACCCCGACAATGAGCAGTTCTTC.

This chain connects TRBV19 to TRBJ1-3; D call uncertain. V lost 3 bases and J 0 bases, leaving 6 bases between the germline ends. The CDR3 loop spans 14 amino acids. Germline V gene data show CDR1 as LNHDA and CDR2 as SQIVND (reference sequence). The DNA for the CDR3 is TGTGCCAGTAGTATTTCCGGCTCTGGAAACACCATATATTTT. Its protein is CASSISGSGNTIYF.

The rearrangement uses TRBV19 and TRBJ1-2; D is perhaps TRBD1 (5 bases). This CDR3 is built from 15 residues. Trimming took 7 bases from V and 0 from J, leaving 15 bases between them. Germline CDR1 reads LNHDA; CDR2 reads SQIVND (reference sequence). CDR3 protein: CASTKSTATNYGYTF. The CDR3 DNA reads as TGTGCCAGTACCAAATCGACAGCAACTAACTATGGCTACACCTTC.

In regard to this clone: Other DNA sequences in this specimen translate into the identical CDR3. J is TRBJ1-5 and V is TRBV10-2; weak D call: TRBD1 (5 bases). Germline V gene sequence: CDR1 WSHSY, CDR2 SAAADI. CDR3 size: 15 residues. Trimming stripped 0 bases from V and 4 bases from J, with 10 bases between. CDR3 DNA: TGCGCCAGCAGTGAGTCAGGACACAGGAATCAGCCCCAGCATTTT. This sequence encodes CASSESGHRNQPQHF.

This chain joins TRBV6-6 and TRBJ2-7, with D possibly TRBD1 on 7 matching bases. The V end lost 5 bases, the J end lost 6 bases, and 14 bases lay between the germline ends. Germline V gene sequence: CDR1 MNHNY, CDR2 SVGAGI (reference sequence). The CDR3 has 13 residues. Here the CDR3 reads CASSPTQGGEQYF. The DNA for the CDR3 is TGTGCCAGCAGTCCCACTCAGGGGGGCGAGCAGTACTTC.

The chain has TRBV4-1 and TRBJ1-4; D uncertain. Trimming removed 1 base at V and 8 bases at J, with 11 bases between. This CDR3 has 14 residues. Germline assignment: CDR1 MGHRA and CDR2 YSYEKL. The DNA for the CDR3 is TGCGCCAGCAGCCAAGCTTTAGAAGTAGAAAAACTGTTTTTT. Translation gives CASSQALEVEKLFF.

This clone was seen more than once but under ten times. The chain uses TRBV29-1 and TRBJ2-3, with unresolved D. The CDR3 totals 13 residues. Germline lookup yields CDR1 SQVTM and CDR2 ANQGSEA. Trimming cost V 4 bases and J 2 bases, with 10 bases left between them. CDR3 sequence: CSVVCQNTDTQYF. The CDR3 DNA reads TGCAGCGTTGTATGCCAGAACACAGATACGCAGTATTTT.

The J gene is TRBJ2-1, the V gene TRBV30; 10 bases match TRBD2. Germline loops: CDR1 GTSNPN, CDR2 SVGIG (reference sequence). The CDR3 totals 16 residues. The trim removed 1 base at V and 6 bases at J, leaving 9 bases unmatched. The CDR3 loop reads CAWSGRLAGYPNEQFF. CDR3 DNA: TGTGCCTGGAGTGGGCGACTAGCGGGTTACCCCAATGAGCAGTTCTTC.

The J gene is TRBJ2-2, the V gene TRBV4-3; D gene uncertain. The CDR3 spans 15 residues. Between the trimmed V and J ends, which lost 6 bases and 4 bases, there was a span of 15 bases. CDR1 and CDR2 from the germline V gene are LGHNA and YSLEER. CDR3 protein: CASRPHHSITGELFF. As DNA, the CDR3 is TGCGCCAGCAGACCCCACCACTCCATCACCGGGGAGCTGTTTTTT.

The V and J genes are TRBV6-6 and TRBJ2-5, with 9 bases aligning to TRBD1. Germline lookup yields CDR1 MNHNY and CDR2 SVGAGI (reference sequence). The CDR3 runs 16 residues. The V and J ends lost 6 bases and 5 bases, in that order; junction bases with no gene match: 13. The CDR3 here is CASSLDRGGLLETQYF. The CDR3 DNA reads as TGTGCCAGCAGCCTCGACAGGGGGGGGTTATTGGAGACCCAGTACTTC.

The V call is TRBV29-1, the J call TRBJ2-4, with D possibly being TRBD1 (6 bases). The CDR3 has 14 amino acids. Germline V lookup: CDR1 SQVTM, CDR2 ANQGSEA. Trimming took 4 bases from V and 0 from J, leaving 10 bases between them. CDR3 sequence: CSVVEGVAKNIQYF. The CDR3 region has the DNA TGCAGCGTTGTAGAGGGGGTAGCCAAAAACATTCAGTACTTC.